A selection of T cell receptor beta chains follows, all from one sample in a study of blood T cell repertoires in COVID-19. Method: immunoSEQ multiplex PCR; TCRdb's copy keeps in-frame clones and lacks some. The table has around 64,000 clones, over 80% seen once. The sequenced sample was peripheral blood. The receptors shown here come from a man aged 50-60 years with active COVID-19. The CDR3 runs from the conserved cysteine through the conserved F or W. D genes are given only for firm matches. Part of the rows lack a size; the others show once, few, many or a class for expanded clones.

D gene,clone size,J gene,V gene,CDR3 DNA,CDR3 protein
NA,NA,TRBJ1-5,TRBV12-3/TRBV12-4,TGTGCCAGCAGAAGGGGGGGTCAGCCCCAGCATTTT,CASRRGGQPQHF
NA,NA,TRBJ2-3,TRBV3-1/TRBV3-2,TGTGCCAGCAGCCAGGCGGGACGGGATACGCAGTATTTT,CASSQAGRDTQYF
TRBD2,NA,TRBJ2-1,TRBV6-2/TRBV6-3,TGTGCCAGCAGTAGGGGAACTAGCGGGAGTTGGGTGGGGTACAATGAGCAGTTCTTC,CASSRGTSGSWVGYNEQFF
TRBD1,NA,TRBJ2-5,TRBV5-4,TGTGCCAGCAGCTCCGGGACAGTCCAAGAGACCCAGTACTTC,CASSSGTVQETQYF
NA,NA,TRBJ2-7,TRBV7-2,TGTGCCAGCAGCCCGACTCGATTAACCTACGAGCAGTACTTC,CASSPTRLTYEQYF
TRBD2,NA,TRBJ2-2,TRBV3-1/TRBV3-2,TGTGCCAGCAGCCAAGGTCGGACTAGCGGGATGGGTGACACCGGGGAGCTGTTTTTT,CASSQGRTSGMGDTGELFF
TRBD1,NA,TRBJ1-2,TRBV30,TGTGCCTGGAGTGTACTCAGGACAGGACAGAACTATGGCTACACCTTC,CAWSVLRTGQNYGYTF
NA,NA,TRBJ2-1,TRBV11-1,TGTGCCAGCAGCTTAGCCCACGGGTATGAGCAGTTCTTC,CASSLAHGYEQFF
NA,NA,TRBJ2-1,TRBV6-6,TGTGCCAGCAGTCACCTGGGGGCAGGGCCTTACAATGAGCAGTTCTTC,CASSHLGAGPYNEQFF
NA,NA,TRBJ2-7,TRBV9,TGTGCCAGCAGCGTTTCAGGGTACGAGCAGTACTTC,CASSVSGYEQYF
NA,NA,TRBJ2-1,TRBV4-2,TGTGCCAGCAGCCAAGATCTGACTTCCTCCTACAATGAGCAGTTCTTC,CASSQDLTSSYNEQFF
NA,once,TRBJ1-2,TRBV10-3,TGTGCCATCAGTGAGTCGAGTGGGGCGTTAAATGGCTACACCTTC,CAISESSGALNGYTF
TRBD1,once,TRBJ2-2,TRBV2,TGTGCCATCGACAGGGTCGGCACCGGGGAGCTGTTTTTT,CAIDRVGTGELFF
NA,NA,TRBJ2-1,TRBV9,TGTGCCAGCAGCGGATTCGGGGGACTTAGGGATGAGCAGTTCTTC,CASSGFGGLRDEQFF
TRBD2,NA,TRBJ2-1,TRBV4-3,TGCGCCAGCAGCAGGACTAGCGGATCCTACAATGAGCAGTTCTTC,CASSRTSGSYNEQFF
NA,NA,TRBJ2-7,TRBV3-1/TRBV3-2,TGTGCCAGCAGCCATTGGGGGCAGAGCCGCTACGAGCAGTACTTC,CASSHWGQSRYEQYF
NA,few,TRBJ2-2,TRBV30,TGTGCCTGGAATTATCGACCGGGCGGGGAGCTGTTTTTT,CAWNYRPGGELFF
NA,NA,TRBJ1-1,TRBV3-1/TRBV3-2,TGTGCCAGCAGCCCGGACAGTAACACTGAAGCTTTCTTT,CASSPDSNTEAFF
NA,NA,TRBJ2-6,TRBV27,TGTGCCAGCAGTTTATTTAGTATGGCCAACGTCCTGACTTTC,CASSLFSMANVLTF
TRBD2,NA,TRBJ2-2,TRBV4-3,TGCGCCAGCAGCCAGCAGTACGGAGTAGCGGGAGGTCGCACCGGGGAGCTGTTTTTT,CASSQQYGVAGGRTGELFF
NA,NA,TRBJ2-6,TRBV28,TGTGCCAGCAGTCCGAGGACACTTGTCATGAGGGCCAACGTCCTGACTTTC,CASSPRTLVMRANVLTF
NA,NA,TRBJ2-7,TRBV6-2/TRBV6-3,TGTGCCAGCAGTAGAGCCGGGACTTCCTACGAGCAGTACTTC,CASSRAGTSYEQYF
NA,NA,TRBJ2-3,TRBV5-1,TGCGCCAGCAGCTTGGAACAGACGCAGTATTTT,CASSLEQTQYF
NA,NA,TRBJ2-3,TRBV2,TGTGCCAGCAGTCTAGGTTCAGATACGCAGTATTTT,CASSLGSDTQYF
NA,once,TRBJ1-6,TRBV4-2,TGTGCCAGCAGCCAAGGGACAGCTAATAATTCACCCCTCCACTTT,CASSQGTANNSPLHF
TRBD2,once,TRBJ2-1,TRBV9,TGTGCCAGCAGCGTAGAAGGGACTAGATACAATGAGCAGTTCTTC,CASSVEGTRYNEQFF
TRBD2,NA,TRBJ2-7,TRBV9,TGTGCCAGCAGCGTAGGGGTAGCGGGAGGGCCTGGCGAGCAGTACTTC,CASSVGVAGGPGEQYF